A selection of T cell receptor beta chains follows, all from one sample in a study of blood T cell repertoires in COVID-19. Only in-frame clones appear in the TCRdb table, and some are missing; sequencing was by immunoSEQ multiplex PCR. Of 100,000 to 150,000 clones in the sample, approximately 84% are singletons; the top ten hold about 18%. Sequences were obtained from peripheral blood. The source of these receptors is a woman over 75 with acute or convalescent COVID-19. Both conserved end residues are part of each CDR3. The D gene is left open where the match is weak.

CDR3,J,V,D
CASSRGGANTGELFF,TRBJ2-2,TRBV7-9,.
CASSPRSRMAPVTDTQYF,TRBJ2-3,TRBV18,.
CAWSPQDYEQYF,TRBJ2-7,TRBV30,.
CASSPQRASGGVETQYF,TRBJ2-5,TRBV4-3,TRBD2
CASSQEGTSSYEQYF,TRBJ2-7,TRBV3-1/TRBV3-2,.
CSVEPRAAYNEQFF,TRBJ2-1,TRBV29-1,.
CASSPRDMTEAFF,TRBJ1-1,TRBV18,.
CSATRGEQFF,TRBJ2-1,TRBV20-1,.
CASSQRAENYEQYF,TRBJ2-7,TRBV4-3,.
CASSQQGFSMNTEAFF,TRBJ1-1,TRBV4-3,.
CASKGSEKLFF,TRBJ1-4,TRBV6-5,.
CASSPIGGGNTGELFF,TRBJ2-2,TRBV5-6,.
CATREGTEAFF,TRBJ1-1,TRBV10-3,.
CASSPFGRDDGYTF,TRBJ1-2,TRBV3-1/TRBV3-2,.